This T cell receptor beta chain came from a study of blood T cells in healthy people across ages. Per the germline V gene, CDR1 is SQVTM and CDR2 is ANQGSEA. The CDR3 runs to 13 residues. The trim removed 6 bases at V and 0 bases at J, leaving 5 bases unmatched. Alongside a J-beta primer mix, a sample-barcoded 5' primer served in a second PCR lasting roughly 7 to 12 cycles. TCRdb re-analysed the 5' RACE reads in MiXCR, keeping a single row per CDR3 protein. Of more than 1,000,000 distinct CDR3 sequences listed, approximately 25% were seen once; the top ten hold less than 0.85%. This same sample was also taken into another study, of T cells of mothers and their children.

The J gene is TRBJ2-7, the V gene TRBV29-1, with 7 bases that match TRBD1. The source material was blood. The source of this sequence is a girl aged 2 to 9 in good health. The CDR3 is CSVLDRSSYEQYF. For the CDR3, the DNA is TGCAGCGTCTTGGACAGGTCCTCCTACGAGCAGTACTTC.